The 32 T cell receptor beta chains below come from one sample, sequenced in a study of OX40 agonist ivuxolimab in advanced cancers. Some clones are missing from TCRdb's copy, which holds only in-frame ones; the method was immunoSEQ multiplex PCR. The sample consists of 20,000 to 30,000 clones, around 80% of them appearing once. Here the sequenced sample was CD4+ or CD8+ T cells sorted from blood, taken in a trial of the OX40 agonist ivuxolimab. The origin of the receptors is an adult with an advanced solid tumor such as melanoma, head and neck, liver or kidney cancer.

V and J are TRBV5-6 and TRBJ1-2, with a tentative D call TRBD1 (6 bases). CDR1 is SGHDT, CDR2 YYEEEE, per germline. CDR3 size: 15 residues. Trimming took off 5 bases at V and 2 bases at J, with 16 bases between the two ends. The DNA for the CDR3 is TGTGCCAGCAGTCTTTATTTCGGACAGAACTATGGCTACACCTTC. Translating gives CASSLYFGQNYGYTF.

This clone was counted between two and nine times. This chain connects TRBV5-5 to TRBJ1-6; 7 bases fit TRBD1. CDR1 and CDR2 from the germline V gene are SGHKS and YYEKEE (reference sequence). CDR3 length: 14 residues. The junction had 7 bases not matched to a gene; V was cut back by 6 bases and J by 7 bases. The CDR3 loop reads CASTPGQINSPLHF. The CDR3 coding sequence is TGTGCCAGCACGCCGGGACAGATAAATTCACCCCTCCACTTT.

The chain recombines TRBV5-6 with TRBJ1-5, with a possible D match to TRBD1 (6 bases). V was trimmed by 0 bases and J by 9 bases, leaving 10 bases between them. Germline CDR1 and CDR2: SGHDT and YYEEEE. The CDR3 totals 13 residues. This chain's CDR3 is CASSLASGVPQHF. CDR3 DNA: TGTGCCAGCAGCTTGGCGTCAGGGGTGCCCCAGCATTTT.

This chain joins TRBV29-1 and TRBJ1-4; 9 nucleotides match TRBD1. The CDR3 spans 12 residues. Trimming took 6 bases from V and 7 from J; bases not matched to a gene: 3. Germline CDR1 and CDR2: SQVTM and ANQGSEA. CDR3 sequence: CSVPGQGEKLFF. Written as DNA, the CDR3 is TGCAGCGTCCCGGGACAGGGTGAAAAACTGTTTTTT.

As for this clone: The sample carries other DNA sequences with the same CDR3. J is TRBJ2-7 and V is TRBV5-6, with unresolved D. Trimming removed 2 bases at V and 6 bases at J, with 9 bases between. The germline V gene has CDR1 SGHDT and CDR2 YYEEEE. The CDR3 length is 12 residues. Written as DNA, the CDR3 is TGTGCCAGCAGCTTAGGAGTTTCCGAGCAGTACTTC. As protein: CASSLGVSEQYF. Based on the CDR3 plus reference TRBV5-6 and TRBJ2-7, the full variable domain is DAGVTQSPTHLIKTRGQQVTLRCSPKSGHDTVSWYQQALGQGPQFIFQYYEEEERQRGNFPDRFSGHQFPNYSSELNVNALLLGDSALYLCASSLGVSEQYFGPGTRLTVT.

V is TRBV6-5 and J is TRBJ1-2; D perhaps matches TRBD1 (6 bases). Trimming pared 2 bases from V and 4 bases from J, leaving 17 bases between. Germline CDR1 reads MNHEY; CDR2 reads SVGAGI. The length of the CDR3 is 16 residues. CDR3 sequence: CASSYRGRGERYGYTF. The CDR3 DNA reads as TGTGCCAGCAGTTACCGGGGGCGGGGGGAGCGCTATGGCTACACCTTC.

The chain couples TRBV9 to TRBJ2-3; D unresolved. Trimming took off 4 bases at V and 3 bases at J, with 9 bases between the two ends. The CDR3 is made up of 13 amino acids. Germline-derived CDR1 and CDR2 are SGDLS and YYNGEE. The CDR3 sequence is CASSLLGTDTQYF. DNA of the CDR3: TGTGCCAGCAGCCTTCTGGGGACAGATACGCAGTATTTT.

The chain recombines TRBV27 with TRBJ2-2; possibly TRBD1 for D (6 bases). The CDR3 has 14 amino acids. The V end lost 1 base, the J end lost 3 bases, and 6 bases lay between the germline ends. Germline values: CDR1 MNHEY, CDR2 SMNVEV (reference sequence). The DNA of the CDR3 is TGTGCCAGCAGTTTATACAGGGACACCGGGGAGCTGTTTTTT. The encoded protein is CASSLYRDTGELFF.

The V call is TRBV15, the J call TRBJ2-5; a weak D match, TRBD1 (6 bases). Trimming took off 5 bases at V and 3 bases at J, with 16 bases between the two ends. The germline V gene has CDR1 LNHNV and CDR2 YYDKDF (reference sequence). The CDR3 loop spans 15 amino acids. The CDR3 spells CATSRIGTQKETQYF. In DNA form, the CDR3 reads TGTGCCACCAGCCGAATCGGGACACAAAAAGAGACCCAGTACTTC.

This chain connects TRBV5-5 to TRBJ1-1, with TRBD1 as a possible D gene (6 bases). CDR1 SGHKS and CDR2 YYEKEE come from the germline V gene (reference sequence). Trimming removed 0 bases at V and 12 bases at J, with 12 bases between. The CDR3 covers 12 residues. This CDR3 is CASSLGGTRPFF. The CDR3 nucleotides are TGTGCCAGCAGCTTGGGTGGGACACGACCTTTCTTT. Full variable domain (remainder filled in from reference TRBV5-5 and TRBJ1-1): DAGVTQSPTHLIKTRGQQVTLRCSPISGHKSVSWYQQVLGQGPQFIFQYYEKEERGRGNFPDRFSARQFPNYSSELNVNALLLGDSALYLCASSLGGTRPFFGQGTRLTVV.

By sample fraction, this clone is medium-sized. The chain links TRBV7-9 to TRBJ1-6; maybe TRBD1 (5 bases). The ends were cut back, 4 bases at V and 10 bases at J, with 14 bases in the middle. Germline V CDR1 and CDR2: SEHNR, FQNEAQ (reference sequence). This CDR3 has 14 residues. The CDR3 bases are TGTGCCAGCAGCTGGGGTCAGGGAGCGTCACCCCTCCACTTT. Translation: CASSWGQGASPLHF.

Of note for this clone: This CDR3 is also generated by other DNA sequences in the sample. The chain couples TRBV27 to TRBJ1-5, with D tentatively TRBD1 (5 bases). Germline-derived CDR1 and CDR2 are MNHEY and SMNVEV (reference sequence). The CDR3 sequence is 15 residues long. Trimming removed 2 bases at V and 3 bases at J, with 11 bases between. CDR3 DNA sequence: TGTGCCAGCAGTTTAACAGGCCCGAACAATCAGCCCCAGCATTTT. This sequence encodes CASSLTGPNNQPQHF.

V gene TRBV2 combines with J gene TRBJ2-1; no definite D call. Germline CDR1 and CDR2: SNHLY and FYNNEI. CDR3 size: 13 residues. Trimming left V 4 bases short and J 8 bases short, with 12 bases between. DNA of the CDR3: TGTGCCAGCAGTGGCAACTTGAACGATGAGCAGTTCTTC. Protein sequence: CASSGNLNDEQFF.

In its sample, this clone ranks as medium-sized. The chain carries TRBV23-1 and TRBJ2-7, with TRBD2 as a possible D gene (5 bases). TRBV23-1 is marked as an open reading frame, function uncertain. The CDR3 contains 18 residues. With 0 bases removed from V and 5 bases from J, the gap between germline ends came to 23 bases. As DNA, the CDR3 is TGCGCCAGCAGTCAATCGAGTCCTCCGGGAACCCGATCCAACGAGCAGTACTTC. The encoded protein is CASSQSSPPGTRSNEQYF.

The chain combines TRBV7-2 with TRBJ1-5; no clear D. Germline values: CDR1 SGHTA, CDR2 FQGNSA. This CDR3 spans 14 amino acids. Between the trimmed V and J ends, which lost 1 base and 6 bases, there was a span of 10 bases. The CDR3, as DNA: TGTGCCAGCAGCTTAGAGTCTGGGTTTCAGCCCCAGCATTTT. Translating gives CASSLESGFQPQHF.

The chain couples TRBV6-5 to TRBJ1-2; no definite D call. This CDR3 contains 12 residues. Trimming removed 7 bases at V and 7 bases at J, with 13 bases between. Germline V gene data show CDR1 as MNHEY and CDR2 as SVGAGI. CDR3 sequence reads: CASTHKAVGYTF. The CDR3 nucleotides read TGTGCCAGCACCCACAAGGCTGTTGGCTACACCTTC.

The genes are TRBV9 and TRBJ2-4; tentatively, D is TRBD1 (5 bases). Germline CDR1 and CDR2: SGDLS and YYNGEE. CDR3 size: 15 residues. The V and J ends lost 4 bases and 3 bases respectively, with 14 bases between them. The CDR3 DNA reads as TGTGCCAGCAGCCAATTTCAGGGTTACAAAAACATTCAGTACTTC. As protein: CASSQFQGYKNIQYF.

This sequence joins TRBV13 and TRBJ2-1; D is possibly TRBD2 (6 bases). V lost 5 bases, J lost 8 bases, and 13 bases lay in between. In germline, CDR1 is PRHDT, CDR2 FYEKMQ (reference sequence). CDR3 length equals 13 residues. CDR3 DNA sequence: TGTGCCAGCAGCCCGCCCCTAGCGTATGAGCAGTTCTTC. Translation gives CASSPPLAYEQFF.

By frequency in the sample, this clone is medium-sized. The chain has TRBV2 and TRBJ2-7, with D possibly being TRBD2 (7 bases). Germline V gene sequence: CDR1 SNHLY, CDR2 FYNNEI. The CDR3 runs to 14 residues. With 8 bases removed from V and 7 bases from J, the gap between germline ends came to 21 bases. CDR3 sequence: CASDKGGGLVEQYF. In nucleotides, the CDR3 is TGTGCCAGCGACAAAGGGGGGGGCCTGGTAGAGCAGTACTTC.

The rearrangement uses TRBV10-2 and TRBJ1-3; 9 nucleotides align to TRBD1. V trimming: 3 bases; J trimming: 8 bases; junction bases outside the gene matches: 8. This CDR3 has 15 residues. Germline lookup yields CDR1 WSHSY and CDR2 SAAADI. In nucleotides, the CDR3 is TGCGCCAGCAGTGATTGGGGGACAGGGATAGACACCATATATTTT. Its translation is CASSDWGTGIDTIYF.

The chain carries TRBV27 and TRBJ2-1, with D uncertain. Trimming took off 5 bases at V and 7 bases at J, with 15 bases between the two ends. The CDR3 sequence is 14 residues long. The germline V gene has CDR1 MNHEY and CDR2 SMNVEV (reference sequence). The CDR3 bases are TGTGCCAGCAGTCCACAAGGTCGGTGGAATGAGCAGTTCTTC. This translates into CASSPQGRWNEQFF.

This chain uses TRBV7-2 with TRBJ1-1; unclear D gene. V lost 1 base and J lost 5, with 11 bases in between. Germline CDR1 SGHTA, CDR2 FQGNSA. The CDR3 sequence is 14 residues long. CDR3 sequence (DNA): TGTGCCAGCAGCTTAGGGGTGCAGATTACTGAAGCTTTCTTT. Protein product: CASSLGVQITEAFF.

The CDR3 nucleotides read TGTGCCAGCAGTAACCGACAGGGATCCACCGGGGAGCTGTTTTTT. Residues: CASSNRQGSTGELFF. The genes are TRBV27 and TRBJ2-2; 7 nucleotides align to TRBD1. CDR1 MNHEY and CDR2 SMNVEV come from the germline V gene (reference sequence). The CDR3 covers 15 residues. The J segment lost 4 bases and the V segment lost 5 bases, leaving 7 bases of the junction unmatched.

V and J are TRBV19 and TRBJ2-6; no clear D. The germline V gene encodes CDR1 LNHDA and CDR2 SQIVND (reference sequence). Trimming cost V 5 bases and J 0 bases, with 8 bases left between them. The CDR3 extends over 15 amino acids. The CDR3 DNA is TGTGCCAGTAGTTCTTATTCCTCTGGGGCCAACGTCCTGACTTTC. Translating it yields CASSSYSSGANVLTF. The complete variable domain, with remaining parts taken from reference TRBV19 and TRBJ2-6, reads DGGITQSPKYLFRKEGQNVTLSCEQNLNHDAMYWYRQDPGQGLRLIYYSQIVNDFQKGDIAEGYSVSREKKESFPLTVTSAQKNPTAFYLCASSSYSSGANVLTFGAGSRLTVL.

This chain connects TRBV19 to TRBJ1-5; D not certain. V lost 4 bases to trimming and J lost 0 bases, with 10 bases between them. Germline CDR1 and CDR2: LNHDA and SQIVND (reference sequence). The CDR3 covers 15 residues. The CDR3 nucleotides are TGTGCCAGTAGTAGGAGCAGAGATAGCAATCAGCCCCAGCATTTT. Translating it yields CASSRSRDSNQPQHF.

This chain links TRBV5-6 with TRBJ2-5; the match to TRBD2 covers 10 bases. J was trimmed by 4 bases and V by 4 bases; bases with no gene match: 13. The CDR3 has 17 amino acids. CDR1 SGHDT and CDR2 YYEEEE come from the germline V gene. The CDR3 sequence: CASSQEVQRGGRETQYF. The DNA for the CDR3 is TGTGCCAGCAGCCAAGAGGTCCAGCGGGGGGGCCGAGAGACCCAGTACTTC.

The chain combines TRBV29-1 with TRBJ1-4; TRBD1 might be the D (6 bases). The CDR3 loop spans 12 amino acids. Trimming shortened V by 6 bases and J by 5 bases, and 10 bases separated the two germline ends. CDR1 is SQVTM and CDR2 is ANQGSEA in the germline V gene. The CDR3 loop is CSVRTANEKLFF. DNA for the CDR3: TGCAGCGTACGGACAGCGAATGAAAAACTGTTTTTT.

This sequence joins TRBV9 and TRBJ1-1; no firm D call. The V end was cut by 2 bases, the J end by 8 bases, with 31 bases between. Germline loops: CDR1 SGDLS, CDR2 YYNGEE. The CDR3 runs 19 residues. CDR3 loop: CASSVGFNGLSSRGPEAFF. The CDR3, as DNA: TGTGCCAGCAGCGTGGGTTTTAACGGGCTATCTTCCCGCGGCCCAGAAGCTTTCTTT.

V usage is TRBV7-9 and J usage is TRBJ2-5; the match to TRBD2 covers 9 bases. The CDR3 extends over 16 amino acids. The junction had 11 bases not matched to a gene; V was cut back by 5 bases and J by 4 bases. Germline V CDR1 and CDR2: SEHNR, FQNEAQ (reference sequence). The CDR3 sequence: CASSNVAGEERETQYF. The DNA of the CDR3 is TGTGCCAGCAGCAATGTAGCGGGGGAAGAACGAGAGACCCAGTACTTC.

The chain employs TRBV15 and TRBJ2-2, with a possible D match to TRBD1 (6 bases). Germline CDR1 and CDR2: LNHNV and YYDKDF (reference sequence). Trimming removed 2 bases at V and 2 bases at J, with 12 bases between. This CDR3 has 16 residues. CDR3 sequence reads: CATSRKSGANTGELFF. The CDR3 region has the DNA TGTGCCACCAGCAGAAAGTCAGGGGCTAACACCGGGGAGCTGTTTTTT.

V is TRBV29-1 and J is TRBJ2-5; TRBD1 matches 7 bases. The CDR3 spans 15 residues. The V and J ends lost 3 bases and 7 bases, in that order; junction bases with no gene match: 14. Per germline, CDR1 SQVTM and CDR2 ANQGSEA. This CDR3 reads CSVEPLPGQVGTQYF. For the CDR3, the DNA is TGCAGCGTTGAGCCCCTACCAGGACAGGTCGGGACCCAGTACTTC.

This rearrangement joins TRBV6-5 to TRBJ2-3, with 9 bases lining up with TRBD1. The CDR3 consists of 15 residues. The V gene end was trimmed by 5 bases and the J gene end by 3 bases; junction bases not matched to a gene: 6. Germline V gives CDR1 MNHEY, CDR2 SVGAGI. The CDR3 loop is CASSLVGQGTDTQYF. The CDR3 DNA is TGTGCCAGCAGTCTGGTGGGACAGGGAACAGATACGCAGTATTTT.